This entry features one TCR beta chain sequence. Its target antigen remains unknown. Per-base qualities were not stored, and no clone one base away is much larger. The data belong to a study of beta chain features in type 1 diabetes (dated by TCRdb to the late 2010s). Study-wide context: Mean age, gender distribution, total cell number and subset yield did not differ between patients and healthy donors. A total of approximately 100 million sorted cells were examined across all samples, and the number of cells per subset was strongly correlated with RNA yield. In the study, TCRB repertoires of sorted circulating CD4+ T cell subsets from recently diagnosed type 1 diabetes patients were compared with those of matched healthy donors. Whereas all 28 donors provided naive and central memory subsets, regulatory and stem cell-like memory subsets were isolated from just 8 patients and roughly eight healthy donors. General conclusions and limits of the study: At VDJ recombination sites, type 1 diabetes patients had fewer insertions and more deleted nucleotides, which implies abnormalities in thymic rearrangement. Shorter templates might have been favored by PCR, but patient and control samples were amplified and corrected together, so both groups would have been affected equally by any skew. Because cDNA was sequenced instead of genomic DNA, activated cells with high expression could be over-represented, although the groups did not differ in activation or CD3 levels. Only small numbers of individuals were included in the HLA sub-analyses, which left unresolved whether HLA type had any influence on TCRB rearrangement. Type 1 diabetes patients showed a moderate but significant shortening of TCRB CDR3 length in all four CD4+ subsets. The naive, central memory and regulatory TCRB repertoires appeared to resemble one another more closely among patients than among healthy donors.

V loses 7 bases, J loses 0 bases, and the germline ends lie 7 bases apart. Taken from cysteine to phenylalanine, the CDR3 has 14 residues. The sequence is cut down to CDR3 DNA, 42 bases in frame from base 1. From the germline V gene, CDR1 is MNHEY and CDR2 is SVGAGI. A single peripheral blood draw of around 0.11 L on average was collected from each donor into heparinised tubes. A BD FACSAria II and a panel including CD45RO, CCR7, CD25, CD127, CD95 and CD27 were used to sort naive, central memory, regulatory and stem cell-like memory CD4+ T cells. All sorted populations exceeded 95% purity. PBMCs were isolated right away by Lymphoprep density gradient centrifugation and were stained directly, without culture. So that batch effects would be minimized, each experiment stained and sorted samples in pairs, pairing one healthy donor with one patient. The entire amount of isolated RNA was reverse transcribed using the High Capacity cDNA Reverse Transcription Kit, so the sequenced TCRB transcripts were expressed ones. Naive, central memory and regulatory T cell samples underwent deep immunoSEQ sequencing, averaging about 3.57 million total reads per sample. Sorted cells were lysed in RLT buffer and RNA was extracted with DNase-treated RNeasy Micro or Mini kits, depending on cell number. To prevent cross-contamination, every cell subset was processed on its own, while patient and healthy donor samples were processed together. The immunoSEQ multiplex PCR was used to amplify TCRB sequences from cDNA, generating 87-bp fragments that spanned the CDR3 region. Sequencing of the amplicons was done on the Illumina HiSeq platform. The published analysis was carried out like this. PCR bias was corrected computationally using synthetic template baselines, and reads within Hamming distance 2 were collapsed, with unmergeable singletons discarded. Reads were aligned against IMGT to assign V, D and J genes, CDR3 length and insertions or deletions at six rearrangement sites. Within each subset, clonotype counts were normalized to the number of sorted cells before true diversity and Gini coefficients were calculated with the tcR R package. The overlap coefficient, calculated on TCRB nucleotide sequences, was used to quantify repertoire sharing. TCRdb provides this immuneACCESS table in a form limited to in-frame rearrangements. Some clones are lacking; in checked studies, under half of them reflect an unresolved V gene, and why the rest are absent is not known. V and J calls and clone size are copied from that table; D and trimming were computed from the DNA. Here the sample has about 140,000 clones; about a tenth occur a single time. The top ten hold 0.65% of the sample.

This TCR derives from a middle-aged woman in good health. The rearrangement combines TRBV6-5 with TRBJ1-6, with no confident D gene call. The sample comprised central memory CD4+ T cells from blood. CDR3 sequence: CASKKSSYNSPLHF. The DNA sequence follows: TGTGCCAGCAAAAAGAGCTCCTATAATTCACCCCTCCACTTT.